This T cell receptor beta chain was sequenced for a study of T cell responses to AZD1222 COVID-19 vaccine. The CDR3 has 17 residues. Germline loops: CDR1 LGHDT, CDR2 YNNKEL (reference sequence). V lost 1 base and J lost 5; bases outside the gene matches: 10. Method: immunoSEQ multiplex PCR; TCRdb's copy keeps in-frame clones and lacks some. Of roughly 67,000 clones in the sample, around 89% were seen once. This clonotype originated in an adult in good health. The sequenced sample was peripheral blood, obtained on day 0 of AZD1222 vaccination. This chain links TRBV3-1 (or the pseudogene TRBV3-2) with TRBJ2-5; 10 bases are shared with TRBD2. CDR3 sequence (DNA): TGTGCCAGCAGCCAAGGATTTCTAGCGGGAGAAGGGGAGACCCAGTACTTC. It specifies CASSQGFLAGEGETQYF.